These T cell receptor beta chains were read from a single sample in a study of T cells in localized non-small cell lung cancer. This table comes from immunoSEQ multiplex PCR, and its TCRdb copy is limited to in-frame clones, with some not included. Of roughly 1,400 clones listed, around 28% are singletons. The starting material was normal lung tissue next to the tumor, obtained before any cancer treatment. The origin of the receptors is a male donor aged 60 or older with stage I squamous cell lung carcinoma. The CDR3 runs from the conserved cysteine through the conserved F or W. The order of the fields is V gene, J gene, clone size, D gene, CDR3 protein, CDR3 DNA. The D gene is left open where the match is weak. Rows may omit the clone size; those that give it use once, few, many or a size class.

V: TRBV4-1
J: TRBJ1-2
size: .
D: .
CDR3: CASSQSTLDDYTF
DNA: TGCGCCAGCAGCCAGTCTACGTTGGATGACTACACCTTC

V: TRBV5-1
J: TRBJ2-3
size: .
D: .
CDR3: CASSLVGTDRADTQYF
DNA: TGCGCCAGCAGCTTGGTGGGGACGGATAGGGCAGATACGCAGTATTTT

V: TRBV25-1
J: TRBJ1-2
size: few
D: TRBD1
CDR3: CASSANSGTGNYGYTF
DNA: TGTGCCAGCAGTGCCAACTCCGGGACAGGGAACTATGGCTACACCTTC

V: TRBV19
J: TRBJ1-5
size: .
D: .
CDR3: CASSIGVAGNQPQHF
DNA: TGTGCCAGTAGTATTGGGGTTGCGGGCAATCAGCCCCAGCATTTT

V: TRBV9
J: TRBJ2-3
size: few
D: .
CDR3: CAATLMGTDTQYF
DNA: TGTGCCGCTACTCTGATGGGCACAGATACGCAGTATTTT

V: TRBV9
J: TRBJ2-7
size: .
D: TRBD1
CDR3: CASSPDRGQEQYF
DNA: TGTGCCAGCAGCCCAGACAGGGGGCAAGAGCAGTACTTC

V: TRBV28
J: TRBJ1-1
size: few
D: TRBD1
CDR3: CASSLARDRLLNTEAFF
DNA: TGTGCCAGCAGTTTGGCCAGGGACAGACTCTTGAACACTGAAGCTTTCTTT

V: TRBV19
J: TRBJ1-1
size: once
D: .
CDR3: CASSDGVSTEAFF
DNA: TGTGCCAGTAGTGATGGGGTGAGCACTGAAGCTTTCTTT

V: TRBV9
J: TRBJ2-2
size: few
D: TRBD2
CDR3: CASSVRLAGGTGELFF
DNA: TGTGCCAGCAGCGTACGACTAGCGGGGGGCACCGGGGAGCTGTTTTTT

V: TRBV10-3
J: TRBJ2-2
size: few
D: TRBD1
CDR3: CAISEGTGPGELFF
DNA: TGTGCCATCAGTGAGGGGACAGGACCCGGGGAGCTGTTTTTT

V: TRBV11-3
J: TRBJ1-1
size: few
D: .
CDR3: CASSLVGGNTEAFF
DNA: TGTGCCAGCAGCTTAGTGGGTGGGAACACTGAAGCTTTCTTT

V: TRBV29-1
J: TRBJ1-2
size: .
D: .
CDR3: CSVEDRRGSNYGYTF
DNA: TGCAGCGTTGAAGATCGTAGGGGATCTAACTATGGCTACACCTTC

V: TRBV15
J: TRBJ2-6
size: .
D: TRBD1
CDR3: CATSRVAGTGFLSGANVLTF
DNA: TGTGCCACCAGCAGAGTTGCCGGGACAGGGTTTCTCTCTGGGGCCAACGTCCTGACTTTC

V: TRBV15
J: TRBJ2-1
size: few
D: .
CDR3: CATSTEQSSYNEQFF
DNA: TGTGCCACCAGCACCGAACAGAGCTCCTACAATGAGCAGTTCTTC

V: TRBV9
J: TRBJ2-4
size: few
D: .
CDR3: CASSVQGSETKNIQYF
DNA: TGTGCCAGCAGTGTCCAGGGGAGCGAGACCAAAAACATTCAGTACTTC

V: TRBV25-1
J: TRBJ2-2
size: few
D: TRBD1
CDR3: CASSERQGATGELFF
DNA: TGTGCCAGCAGTGAACGACAGGGGGCGACCGGGGAGCTGTTTTTT

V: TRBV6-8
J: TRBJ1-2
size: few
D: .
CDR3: CAISEIGPAYGYTF
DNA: TGTGCCATCAGCGAGATAGGGCCCGCCTATGGCTACACCTTC

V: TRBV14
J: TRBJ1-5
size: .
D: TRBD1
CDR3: CASSQGQGQPQHF
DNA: TGTGCCAGCAGCCAGGGACAGGGTCAGCCCCAGCATTTT

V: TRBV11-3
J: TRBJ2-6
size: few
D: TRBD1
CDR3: CASSSQTGKYGANVLTF
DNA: TGTGCCAGCAGCTCCCAGACAGGGAAATATGGGGCCAACGTCCTGACTTTC

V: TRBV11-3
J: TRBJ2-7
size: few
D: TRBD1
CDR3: CASNPQGPRYEQYF
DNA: TGTGCCAGCAACCCACAGGGGCCGCGCTACGAGCAGTACTTC

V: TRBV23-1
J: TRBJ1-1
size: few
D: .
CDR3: CASSLAGDTEAFF
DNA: TGCGCCAGCAGCTTAGCAGGGGACACTGAAGCTTTCTTT

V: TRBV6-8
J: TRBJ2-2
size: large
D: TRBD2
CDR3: CASSYSSAGGTTGELFF
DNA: TGTGCCAGCAGTTACTCTTCTGCGGGAGGTACGACCGGGGAGCTGTTTTTT

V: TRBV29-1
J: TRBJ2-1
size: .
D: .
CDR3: CSVEEGGTNEQFF
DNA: TGCAGCGTTGAAGAAGGAGGAACCAATGAGCAGTTCTTC

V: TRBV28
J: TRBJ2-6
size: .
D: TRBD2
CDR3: CASSLMAGGSGANVLTF
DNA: TGTGCCAGCAGTTTGATGGCGGGAGGCTCTGGGGCCAACGTCCTGACTTTC

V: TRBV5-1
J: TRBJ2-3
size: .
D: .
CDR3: CASSSLAGVGTDTQYF
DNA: TGCGCCAGCAGCTCACTAGCCGGAGTAGGCACAGATACGCAGTATTTT

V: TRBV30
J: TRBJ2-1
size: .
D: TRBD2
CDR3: CAVNLAGGHEQFF
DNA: TGTGCCGTGAACCTAGCGGGAGGGCATGAGCAGTTCTTC

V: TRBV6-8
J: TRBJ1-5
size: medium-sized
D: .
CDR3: CASSLSGYSNQPQHF
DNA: TGTGCCAGCAGTTTATCCGGGTATAGCAATCAGCCCCAGCATTTT

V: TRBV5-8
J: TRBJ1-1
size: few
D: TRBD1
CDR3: CASSYGQGREAFF
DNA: TGTGCCAGCAGCTACGGACAGGGTAGGGAAGCTTTCTTT

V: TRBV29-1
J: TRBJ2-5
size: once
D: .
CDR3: CSVRPAQETQYF
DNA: TGCAGCGTTCGGCCAGCCCAAGAGACCCAGTACTTC

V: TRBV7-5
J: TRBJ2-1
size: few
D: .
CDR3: CASSSGISSNEQFF
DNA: TGTGCCAGCAGCTCCGGGATATCCTCCAATGAGCAGTTCTTC

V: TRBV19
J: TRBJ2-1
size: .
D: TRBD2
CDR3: CASIGREASEQFF
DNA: TGTGCCAGTATAGGGCGGGAGGCCAGCGAGCAGTTCTTC

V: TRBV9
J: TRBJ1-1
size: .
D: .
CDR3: CASSGSWWGAFF
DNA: TGTGCCAGCAGCGGAAGTTGGTGGGGCGCTTTCTTT

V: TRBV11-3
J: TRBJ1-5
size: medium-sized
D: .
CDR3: CASSLVGGNQPQHF
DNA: TGTGCCAGCAGCTTGGTAGGAGGCAATCAGCCCCAGCATTTT

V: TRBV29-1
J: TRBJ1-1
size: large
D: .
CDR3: CSVQGGGDTEAFF
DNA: TGCAGCGTTCAGGGTGGTGGGGACACTGAAGCTTTCTTT

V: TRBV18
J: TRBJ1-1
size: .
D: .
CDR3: CASSPPTGATTEAFF
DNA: TGTGCCAGCTCACCACCGACGGGGGCGACTACTGAAGCTTTCTTT